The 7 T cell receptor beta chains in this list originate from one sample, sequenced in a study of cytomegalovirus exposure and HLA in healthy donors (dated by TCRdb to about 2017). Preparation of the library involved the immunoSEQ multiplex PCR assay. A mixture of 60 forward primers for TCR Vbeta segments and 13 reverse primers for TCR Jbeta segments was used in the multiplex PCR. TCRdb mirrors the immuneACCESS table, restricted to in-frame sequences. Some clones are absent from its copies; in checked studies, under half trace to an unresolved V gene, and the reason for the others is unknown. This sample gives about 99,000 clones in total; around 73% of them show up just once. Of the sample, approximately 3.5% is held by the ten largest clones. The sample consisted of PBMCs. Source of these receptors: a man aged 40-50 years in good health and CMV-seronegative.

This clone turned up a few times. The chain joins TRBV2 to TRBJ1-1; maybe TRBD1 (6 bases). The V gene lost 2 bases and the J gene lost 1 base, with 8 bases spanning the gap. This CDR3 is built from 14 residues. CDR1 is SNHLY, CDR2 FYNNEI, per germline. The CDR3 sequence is CASSEQGQNTEAFF. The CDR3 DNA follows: TGTGCCAGCAGTGAACAGGGGCAGAACACTGAAGCTTTCTTT.

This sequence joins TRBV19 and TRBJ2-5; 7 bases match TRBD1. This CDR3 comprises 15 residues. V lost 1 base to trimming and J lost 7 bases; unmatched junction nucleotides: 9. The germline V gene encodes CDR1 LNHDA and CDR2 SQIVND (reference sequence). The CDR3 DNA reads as TGTGCCAGTAGTATAGGGACAGGCGCCGGGTTGACCCAGTACTTC. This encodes CASSIGTGAGLTQYF.

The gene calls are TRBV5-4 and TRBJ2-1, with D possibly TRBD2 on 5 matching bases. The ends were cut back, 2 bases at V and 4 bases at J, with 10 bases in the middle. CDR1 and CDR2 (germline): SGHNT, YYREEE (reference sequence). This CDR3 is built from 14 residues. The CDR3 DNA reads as TGTGCCAGCAGCTTAACCGGGAAGTACAATGAGCAGTTCTTC. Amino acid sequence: CASSLTGKYNEQFF.

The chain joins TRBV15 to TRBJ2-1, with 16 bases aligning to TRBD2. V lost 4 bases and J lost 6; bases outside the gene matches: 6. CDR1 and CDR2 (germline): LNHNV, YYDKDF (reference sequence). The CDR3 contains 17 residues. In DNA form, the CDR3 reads TGTGCCACCAGCAAGGGACTAGCGGGGGGGCCTGGCAATGAGCAGTTCTTC. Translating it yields CATSKGLAGGPGNEQFF.

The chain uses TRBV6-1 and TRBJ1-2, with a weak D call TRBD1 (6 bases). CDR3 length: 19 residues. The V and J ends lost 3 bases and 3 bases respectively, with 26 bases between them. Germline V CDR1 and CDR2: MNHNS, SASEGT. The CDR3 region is CASSDVSDWYRVFYYGYTF. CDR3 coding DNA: TGTGCCAGCAGTGATGTATCCGATTGGTACAGGGTGTTCTACTATGGCTACACCTTC.

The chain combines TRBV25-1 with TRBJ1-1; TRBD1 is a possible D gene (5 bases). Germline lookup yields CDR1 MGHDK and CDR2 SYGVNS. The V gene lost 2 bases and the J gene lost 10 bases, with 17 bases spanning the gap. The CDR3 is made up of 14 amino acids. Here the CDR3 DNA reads TGTGCCAGCAGTGAAGGAGGGTATTCGGGGCGAGCTTTCTTT. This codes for CASSEGGYSGRAFF. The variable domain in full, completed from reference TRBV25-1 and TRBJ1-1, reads EADIYQTPRYLVIGTGKKITLECSQTMGHDKMYWYQQDPGMELHLIHYSYGVNSTEKGDLSSESTVSRIRTEHFPLTLESARPSHTSQYLCASSEGGYSGRAFFGQGTRLTVV.

The CDR3 region has the DNA TGTGCCAGCTCACCACCAGGTCCGCAGGGTGGCAATCAGCCCCAGCATTTT. Protein: CASSPPGPQGGNQPQHF. V gene TRBV18 combines with J gene TRBJ1-5; a possible D gene is TRBD1 (5 bases). The V gene lost 0 bases and the J gene lost 2 bases, with 14 bases spanning the gap. This CDR3 is 17 amino acids long. Germline V gives CDR1 KGHSH, CDR2 LQKENI.